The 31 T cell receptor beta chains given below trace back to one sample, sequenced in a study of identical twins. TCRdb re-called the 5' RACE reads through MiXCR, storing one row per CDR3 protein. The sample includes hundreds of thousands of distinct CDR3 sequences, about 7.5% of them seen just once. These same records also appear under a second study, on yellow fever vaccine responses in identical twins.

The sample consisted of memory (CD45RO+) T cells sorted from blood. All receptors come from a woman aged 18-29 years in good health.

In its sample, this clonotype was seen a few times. In nucleotides, the CDR3 is TGCAGTGCCAGCCGACGGGACAGCCGGACAGATACGCAGTATTTT. Translation: CSASRRDSRTDTQYF. The chain uses TRBV20-1 and TRBJ2-3; 7 bases map to TRBD1. Germline assignment: CDR1 DFQATT and CDR2 SNEGSKA (reference sequence). J lost 3 bases, V lost 6 bases, and 12 bases had no gene match. The CDR3 covers 15 residues.

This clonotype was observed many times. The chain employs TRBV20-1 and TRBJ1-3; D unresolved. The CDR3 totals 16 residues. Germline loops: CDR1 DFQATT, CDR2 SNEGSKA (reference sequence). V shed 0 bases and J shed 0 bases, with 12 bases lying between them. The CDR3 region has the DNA TGCAGTGCTAGAGATCCCAAACGCGGCTCTGGAAACACCATATATTTT. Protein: CSARDPKRGSGNTIYF.

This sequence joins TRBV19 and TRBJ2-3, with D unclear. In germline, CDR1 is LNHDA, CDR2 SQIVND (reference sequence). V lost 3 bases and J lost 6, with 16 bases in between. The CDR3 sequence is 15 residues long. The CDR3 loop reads CASSIRSSPSDTQYF. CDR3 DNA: TGTGCCAGTAGTATTAGATCCTCCCCCAGTGATACGCAGTATTTT.

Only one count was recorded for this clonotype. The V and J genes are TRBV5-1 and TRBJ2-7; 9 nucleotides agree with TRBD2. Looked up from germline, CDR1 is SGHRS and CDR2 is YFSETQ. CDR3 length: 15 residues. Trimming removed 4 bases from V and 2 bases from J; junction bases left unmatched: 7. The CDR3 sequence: CASSRDGLAPYEQYF. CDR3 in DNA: TGCGCCAGCAGCAGGGACGGACTAGCGCCCTACGAGCAGTACTTC. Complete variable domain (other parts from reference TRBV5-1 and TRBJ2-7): KAGVTQTPRYLIKTRGQQVTLSCSPISGHRSVSWYQQTPGQGLQFLFEYFSETQRNKGNFPGRFSGRQFSNSRSEMNVSTLELGDSALYLCASSRDGLAPYEQYFGPGTRLTVT.

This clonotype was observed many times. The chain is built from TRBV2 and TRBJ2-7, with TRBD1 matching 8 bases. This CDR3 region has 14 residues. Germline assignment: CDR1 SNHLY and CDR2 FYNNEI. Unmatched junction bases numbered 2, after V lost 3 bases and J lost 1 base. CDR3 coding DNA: TGTGCCAGCAGTGACTGGACAGGGTCCTACGAGCAGTACTTC. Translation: CASSDWTGSYEQYF.

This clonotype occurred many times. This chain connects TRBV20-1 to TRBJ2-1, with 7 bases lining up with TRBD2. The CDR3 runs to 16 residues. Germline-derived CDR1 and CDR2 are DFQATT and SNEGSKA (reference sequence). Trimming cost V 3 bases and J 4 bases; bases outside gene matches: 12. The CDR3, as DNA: TGCAGTGCTAGTCCCCCCGGGACTAATATTTACAATGAGCAGTTCTTC. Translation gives CSASPPGTNIYNEQFF.

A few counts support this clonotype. CDR3 sequence: CASSLGLGVQETQYF. CDR3 nucleotide sequence: TGTGCCAGCAGCTTAGGGCTCGGAGTCCAAGAGACCCAGTACTTC. The chain uses TRBV11-3 and TRBJ2-5, with D hard to call. Germline loops: CDR1 SGHNT, CDR2 YENEEA. The CDR3 is 15 residues long. Between the trimmed V and J ends, which lost 1 base and 1 base, there was a span of 10 bases.

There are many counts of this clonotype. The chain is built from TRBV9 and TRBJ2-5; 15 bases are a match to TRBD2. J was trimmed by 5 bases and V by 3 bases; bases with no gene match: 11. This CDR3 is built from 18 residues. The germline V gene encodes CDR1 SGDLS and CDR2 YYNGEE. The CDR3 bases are TGTGCCAGCAGCGCAGACCCCCCGGGACTAGCGGGAGGTGAGACCCAGTACTTC. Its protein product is CASSADPPGLAGGETQYF.

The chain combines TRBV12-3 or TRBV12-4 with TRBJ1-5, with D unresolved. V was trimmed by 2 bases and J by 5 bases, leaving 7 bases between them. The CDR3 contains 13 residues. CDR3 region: CASSLHEDQPQHF. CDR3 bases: TGTGCCAGCAGTTTACACGAGGATCAGCCCCAGCATTTT.

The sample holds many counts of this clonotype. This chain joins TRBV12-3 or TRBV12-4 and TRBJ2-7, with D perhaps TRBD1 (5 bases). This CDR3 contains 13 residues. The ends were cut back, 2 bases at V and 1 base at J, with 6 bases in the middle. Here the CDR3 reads CASSLKGSYEQYF. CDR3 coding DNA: TGTGCCAGCAGTTTAAAGGGGTCCTACGAGCAGTACTTC.

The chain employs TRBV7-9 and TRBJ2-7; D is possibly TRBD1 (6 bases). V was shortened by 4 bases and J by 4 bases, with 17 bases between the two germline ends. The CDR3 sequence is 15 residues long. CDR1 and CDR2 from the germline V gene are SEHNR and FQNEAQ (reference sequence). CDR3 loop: CASSSLSGGGYEQYF. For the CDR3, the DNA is TGTGCCAGCAGCTCCCTGAGTGGGGGCGGGTACGAGCAGTACTTC.

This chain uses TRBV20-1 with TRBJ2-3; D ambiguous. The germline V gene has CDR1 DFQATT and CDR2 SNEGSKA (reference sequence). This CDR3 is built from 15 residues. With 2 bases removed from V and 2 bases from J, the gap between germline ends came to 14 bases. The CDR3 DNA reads TGCAGTGCTAGATCGGTTTTCGGAAACACAGATACGCAGTATTTT. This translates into CSARSVFGNTDTQYF.

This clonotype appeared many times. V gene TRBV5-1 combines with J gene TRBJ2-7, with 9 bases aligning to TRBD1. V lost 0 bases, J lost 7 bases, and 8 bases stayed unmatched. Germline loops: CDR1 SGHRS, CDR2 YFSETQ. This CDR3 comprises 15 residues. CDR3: CASSLAGQGSEEQYF. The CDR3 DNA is TGCGCCAGCAGCTTGGCGGGACAGGGTTCGGAAGAGCAGTACTTC.

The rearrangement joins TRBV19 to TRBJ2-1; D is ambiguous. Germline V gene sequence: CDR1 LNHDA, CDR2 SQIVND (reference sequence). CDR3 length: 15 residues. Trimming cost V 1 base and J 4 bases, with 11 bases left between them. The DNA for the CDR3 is TGTGCCAGTAGTATAGTGGCAAGGGATTACAATGAGCAGTTCTTC. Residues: CASSIVARDYNEQFF. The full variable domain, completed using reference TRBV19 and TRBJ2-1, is DGGITQSPKYLFRKEGQNVTLSCEQNLNHDAMYWYRQDPGQGLRLIYYSQIVNDFQKGDIAEGYSVSREKKESFPLTVTSAQKNPTAFYLCASSIVARDYNEQFFGPGTRLTVL.

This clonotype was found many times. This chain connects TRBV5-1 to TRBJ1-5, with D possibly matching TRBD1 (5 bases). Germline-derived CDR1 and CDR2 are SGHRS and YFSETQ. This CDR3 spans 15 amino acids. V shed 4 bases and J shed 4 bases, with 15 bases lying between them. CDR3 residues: CASSAQGLENQPQHF. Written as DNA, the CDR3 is TGCGCCAGCAGCGCCCAGGGTCTAGAGAATCAGCCCCAGCATTTT.

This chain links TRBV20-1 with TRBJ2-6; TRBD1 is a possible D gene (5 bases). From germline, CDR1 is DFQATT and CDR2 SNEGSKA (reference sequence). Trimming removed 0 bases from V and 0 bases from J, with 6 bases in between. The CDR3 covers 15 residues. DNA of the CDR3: TGCAGTGCTAGAGATCAGGGCTCTGGGGCCAACGTCCTGACTTTC. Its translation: CSARDQGSGANVLTF.

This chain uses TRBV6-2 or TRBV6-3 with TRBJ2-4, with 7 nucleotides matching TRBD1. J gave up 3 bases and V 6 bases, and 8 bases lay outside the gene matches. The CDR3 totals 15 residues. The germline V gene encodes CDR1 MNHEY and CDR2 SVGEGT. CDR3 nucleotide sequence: TGTGCCAGCAGCATGACAGGGTTGGGCAAAAACATTCAGTACTTC. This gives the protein CASSMTGLGKNIQYF.

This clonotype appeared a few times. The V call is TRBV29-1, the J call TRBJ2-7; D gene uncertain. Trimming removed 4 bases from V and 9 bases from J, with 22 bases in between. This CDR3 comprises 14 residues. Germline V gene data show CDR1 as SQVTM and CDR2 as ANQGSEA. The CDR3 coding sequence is TGCAGCGTTGGAGAGCCAAATAGTCTACGAGGGCAGTACTTC. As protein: CSVGEPNSLRGQYF.

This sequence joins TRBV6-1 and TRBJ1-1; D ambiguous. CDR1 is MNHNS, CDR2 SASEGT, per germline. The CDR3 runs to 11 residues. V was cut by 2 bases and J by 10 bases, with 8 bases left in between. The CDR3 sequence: CASSETQIAFF. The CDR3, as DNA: TGTGCCAGCAGTGAAACTCAGATAGCTTTCTTT.

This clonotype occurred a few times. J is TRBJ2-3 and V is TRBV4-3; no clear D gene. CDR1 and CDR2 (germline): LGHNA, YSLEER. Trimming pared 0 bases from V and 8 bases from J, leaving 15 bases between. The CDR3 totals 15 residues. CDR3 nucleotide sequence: TGCGCCAGCAGCCAAGACCCACGGCTAGTGGGTACGCAGTATTTT. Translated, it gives CASSQDPRLVGTQYF.

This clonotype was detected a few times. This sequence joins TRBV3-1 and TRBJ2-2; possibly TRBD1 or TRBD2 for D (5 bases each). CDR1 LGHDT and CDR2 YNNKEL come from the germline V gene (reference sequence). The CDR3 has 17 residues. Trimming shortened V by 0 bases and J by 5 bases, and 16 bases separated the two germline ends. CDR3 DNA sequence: TGTGCCAGCAGCCAAGATCACCCGGGGCCGGGTACCGGGGAGCTGTTTTTT. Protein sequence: CASSQDHPGPGTGELFF.

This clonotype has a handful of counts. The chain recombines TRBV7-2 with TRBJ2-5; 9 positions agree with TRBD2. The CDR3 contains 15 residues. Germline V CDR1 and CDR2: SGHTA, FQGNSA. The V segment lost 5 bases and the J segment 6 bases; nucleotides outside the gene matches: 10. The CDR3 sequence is CASSHNGGLAKTQYF. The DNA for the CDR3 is TGTGCCAGCAGCCACAATGGCGGACTAGCGAAGACCCAGTACTTC.

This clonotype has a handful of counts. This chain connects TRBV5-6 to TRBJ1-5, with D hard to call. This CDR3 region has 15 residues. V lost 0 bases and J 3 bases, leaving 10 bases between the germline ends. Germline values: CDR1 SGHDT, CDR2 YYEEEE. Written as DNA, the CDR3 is TGTGCCAGCAGCTTGGGGACTCGGTCCAATCAGCCCCAGCATTTT. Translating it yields CASSLGTRSNQPQHF.

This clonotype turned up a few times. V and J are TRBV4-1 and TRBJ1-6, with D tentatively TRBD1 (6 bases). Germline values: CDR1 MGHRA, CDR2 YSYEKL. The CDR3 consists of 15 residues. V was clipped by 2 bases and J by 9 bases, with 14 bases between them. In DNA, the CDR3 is TGCGCCAGCAGCCAAATGGGGGGCAGAAGTTCACCCCTCCACTTT. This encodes CASSQMGGRSSPLHF.

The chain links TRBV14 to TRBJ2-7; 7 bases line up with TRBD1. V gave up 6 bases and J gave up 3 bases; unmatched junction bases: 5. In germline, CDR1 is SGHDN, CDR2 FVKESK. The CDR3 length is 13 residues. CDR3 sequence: CASSRQGRYEQYF. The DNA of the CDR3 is TGTGCCAGCAGTCGACAGGGACGCTACGAGCAGTACTTC.

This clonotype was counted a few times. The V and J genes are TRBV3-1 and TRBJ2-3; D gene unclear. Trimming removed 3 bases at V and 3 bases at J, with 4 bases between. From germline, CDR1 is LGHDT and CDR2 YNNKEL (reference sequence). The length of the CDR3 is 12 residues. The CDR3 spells CASSQITDTQYF. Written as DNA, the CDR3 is TGTGCCAGCAGCCAGATTACAGATACGCAGTATTTT.

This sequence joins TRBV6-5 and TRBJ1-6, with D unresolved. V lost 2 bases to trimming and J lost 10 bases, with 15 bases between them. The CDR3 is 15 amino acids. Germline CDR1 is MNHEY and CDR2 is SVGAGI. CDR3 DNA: TGTGCCAGCAGTTACGTAGAGGGTGGTAGGTCACCCCTCCACTTT. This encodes CASSYVEGGRSPLHF.

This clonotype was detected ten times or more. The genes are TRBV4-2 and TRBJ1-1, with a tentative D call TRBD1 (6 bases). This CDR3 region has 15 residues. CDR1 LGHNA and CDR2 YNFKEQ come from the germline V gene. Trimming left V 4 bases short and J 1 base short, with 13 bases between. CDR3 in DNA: TGTGCCAGCAGCCGGACCCGGGACAAGAACACTGAAGCTTTCTTT. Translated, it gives CASSRTRDKNTEAFF.

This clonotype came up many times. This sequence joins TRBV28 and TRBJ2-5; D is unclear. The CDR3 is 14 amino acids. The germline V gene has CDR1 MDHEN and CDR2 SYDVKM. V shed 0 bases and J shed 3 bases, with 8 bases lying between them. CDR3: CASSLWWKEETQYF. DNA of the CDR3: TGTGCCAGCAGTTTATGGTGGAAAGAAGAGACCCAGTACTTC.

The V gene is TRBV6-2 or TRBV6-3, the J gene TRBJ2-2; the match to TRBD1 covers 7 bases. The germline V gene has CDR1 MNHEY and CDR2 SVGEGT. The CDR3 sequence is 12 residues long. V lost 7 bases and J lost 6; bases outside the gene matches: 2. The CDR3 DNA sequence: TGTGCCAGCAACAGGGGTCCCGGGGAGCTGTTTTTT. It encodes CASNRGPGELFF.

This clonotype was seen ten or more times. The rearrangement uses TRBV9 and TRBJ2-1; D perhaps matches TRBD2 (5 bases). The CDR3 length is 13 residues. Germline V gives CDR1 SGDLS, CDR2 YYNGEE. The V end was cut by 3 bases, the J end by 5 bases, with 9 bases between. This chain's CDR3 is CASSGLGDNEQFF. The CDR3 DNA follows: TGTGCCAGCAGCGGCCTCGGGGACAATGAGCAGTTCTTC.